Below are 5 T cell receptor beta chains sequenced from a single sample in a study of OX40 agonist ivuxolimab in advanced cancers. Some clones are missing from TCRdb's copy, which holds only in-frame ones; the method was immunoSEQ multiplex PCR. The repertoire consists of tens of thousands of clones, with 84% occurring once and the leading ten covering under 45%. This material consisted of CD4+ or CD8+ T cells sorted from blood, taken in a trial of the OX40 agonist ivuxolimab. The receptors derive from an adult with an advanced solid tumor such as melanoma, head and neck, liver or kidney cancer.

This clone turned up a few times. The chain links TRBV19 to TRBJ1-1, with D hard to call. V gave up 7 bases and J gave up 5 bases, with 14 bases separating them. The CDR3 is 13 residues long. From germline, CDR1 is LNHDA and CDR2 SQIVND (reference sequence). CDR3 in amino acids: CASKGRLGTEAFF. The CDR3 DNA reads TGTGCCAGTAAGGGCCGACTAGGGACTGAAGCTTTCTTT.

This clone was seen a handful of times. This sequence joins TRBV5-1 and TRBJ2-7; 12 bases line up with TRBD2. CDR3 size: 17 residues. Per the germline V gene, CDR1 is SGHRS and CDR2 is YFSETQ. J lost 6 bases, V lost 1 base, and 11 bases had no gene match. The DNA of the CDR3 is TGCGCCAGCAGCTTGACCCTAGCGGGAGGGCCTAACCCCGAGCAGTACTTC. Translation gives CASSLTLAGGPNPEQYF.

This clone was seen a single time. The rearrangement joins TRBV14 to TRBJ2-6, with D unresolved. The ends were cut back, 4 bases at V and 0 bases at J, with 13 bases in the middle. CDR3 size: 17 residues. Per germline, CDR1 SGHDN and CDR2 FVKESK. For the CDR3, the DNA is TGTGCCAGCAGCCTCCGGCGAATCCGCTCTGGGGCCAACGTCCTGACTTTC. Protein: CASSLRRIRSGANVLTF.

CDR3 nucleotide sequence: TGTGCCAGCAGCTTAGCGGGCGGGCCGTGGGAGTTCTTC. Translating gives CASSLAGGPWEFF. This chain connects TRBV7-2 to TRBJ2-1; possibly TRBD2 for D (5 bases). The germline gives CDR1 SGHTA, CDR2 FQGNSA. This CDR3 region has 13 residues. Trimming shortened V by 0 bases and J by 14 bases, and 14 bases separated the two germline ends.

This clone was counted a single time. The chain joins TRBV5-4 to TRBJ2-4, with D tentatively TRBD1 (5 bases). CDR3 size: 16 residues. Germline CDR1 SGHNT, CDR2 YYREEE (reference sequence). V lost 0 bases to trimming and J lost 0 bases, with 10 bases between them. The CDR3 protein is CASSLEGYLAKNIQYF. The CDR3 region has the DNA TGTGCCAGCAGCTTGGAGGGGTACCTAGCCAAAAACATTCAGTACTTC.